Here is one TCR beta chain with its context. Its antigen is unknown. This sample is drawn from a study of PD-1 blockade in classical Hodgkin lymphoma. Repertoires were generated with immunoSEQ multiplex PCR, while TCRdb's copy carries only in-frame clones and drops some. Of 90,000 to 120,000 clones listed, 89% are singletons. Whole-study results and caveats: Significant TCR diversity gains by C4D1 occurred in CD4+ but not CD8+ cells. Newly diagnosed patients had diversity similar to the baseline diversity of complete responders.

Relapse was seen in all patients after autologous stem cell transplantation, and brentuximab vedotin exposure was variable. The CDR3 length is 15 residues. In germline, CDR1 is SGHNT, CDR2 YYREEE (reference sequence). Trimming cost V 6 bases and J 5 bases; bases outside gene matches: 14. The clonotype was recovered from a human donor with classical Hodgkin lymphoma. The chain recombines TRBV5-4 with TRBJ2-7; TRBD2 aligns across 7 bases. The specimen was peripheral blood mononuclear cells (PBMCs), collected before the second cycle of nivolumab. Here the CDR3 reads CASKSWVATSDEQYF. The DNA for the CDR3 is TGTGCCAGCAAAAGCTGGGTTGCCACTAGCGACGAGCAGTACTTC.